This record concerns one TCR beta chain sequence. Its antigen is still unknown. There are 14 residues in the CDR3. The germline V gene has CDR1 GTSNPN and CDR2 SVGIG (reference sequence). Between the trimmed V and J ends, which lost 1 base and 6 bases, there was a span of 14 bases. These data come from a study of cytomegalovirus exposure and HLA in healthy donors. Study-wide points: TCR beta chain V- and J-gene trimming was linked, in a later analysis, to a missense variant in DCLRE1C.

This PCR relied on a set of 60 Vbeta primers and 13 Jbeta primers. Profiling relied on immunoSEQ multiplex PCR, and the TCRdb table lists in-frame clones only, not all of them. The sample includes 150,000 to 200,000 clones, roughly 83% of them seen just once. Sequenced: PBMCs. This clonotype was sampled from a woman between 50 and 59 years old in good health and CMV-seronegative. This sequence joins TRBV30 and TRBJ2-3; D is unresolved. CDR3 in DNA: TGTGCCTGGAGTGGGAGTCAGAGTACCGATACGCAGTATTTT. Translated: CAWSGSQSTDTQYF.